The clone carrying this T cell receptor beta chain was detected only a few times. TCRdb re-called the PCR reads with MiXCR, one entry per CDR3 protein. The sample includes 2,500 to 4,000 distinct CDR3 sequences, around 45% of them seen just once. This sample was taken from a study of immune characterization of retroperitoneal liposarcoma. The germline V and J ends were trimmed by 1 base and 4 bases, with 8 bases remaining between them. The CDR3 has 14 residues. Germline V gene data show CDR1 as MNHNS and CDR2 as SASEGT. Sample: tumor tissue. The chain is built from TRBV6-1 and TRBJ2-1; perhaps TRBD2 as D (5 bases). The sequence was collected from a male donor with retroperitoneal liposarcoma. The CDR3 loop is CASSEGESYNEQFF. In DNA form, the CDR3 reads TGTGCCAGCAGTGAAGGGGAGTCGTACAATGAGCAGTTCTTC.